Listed below are T cell receptor beta chains from one sample, sequenced in a study of T-cell memory formation after mild COVID-19. TCRdb processed the 5' RACE reads anew with MiXCR; each CDR3 protein has one entry. The table lists 400,000 to 450,000 distinct CDR3 sequences, about a sixth of them singletons. The sequenced sample was PBMCs or a T cell subset sorted from them (not recorded which). Every receptor here comes from a man aged 18 to 35 who had mild COVID-19 (a few samples of this study predate the infection). Cell type and time point are not known. Each CDR3 is given with its conserved first and last residue. D genes are given only for firm matches. Clone size is not always given. Where it is, it says once, few, many or a class for expanded clones.

clone_size	v_call	d_call	j_call	cdr3_nt	cdr3_aa
NA	TRBV6-1	NA	TRBJ1-1	TGTGCCAGCGGGGGACTTCGGGGTGAAGCTTTCTTT	CASGGLRGEAFF
NA	TRBV20-1	TRBD1	TRBJ1-1	TGCAGTGCTAGAGATTGGGGCGATAGGACAGGGGCCACTGAAGCTTTCTTT	CSARDWGDRTGATEAFF
NA	TRBV2	NA	TRBJ2-5	TGTGCCGTACAGGTCCCGGGACTGCAAGAGACCCAGTACTTC	CAVQVPGLQETQYF
NA	TRBV5-1	TRBD1	TRBJ1-2	TGCGCCAGCAGCTCCCAAGGGACAGGGAGCTATGGCTACACCTTC	CASSSQGTGSYGYTF
once	TRBV29-1	NA	TRBJ1-1	TGCAGCGTCTACCTGACAGTTAACACTGAAGCTTTCTTT	CSVYLTVNTEAFF
many	TRBV6-2/TRBV6-3	NA	TRBJ2-5	TGTGCCAGCAGTGACCTCAGACAGATGCAAGAGACCCAGTACTTC	CASSDLRQMQETQYF
few	TRBV19	TRBD1	TRBJ2-3	TGTGCCACCAGAAGGTTCGGACAGGGGGTTTCAGATACGCAGTATTTT	CATRRFGQGVSDTQYF
many	TRBV4-2	NA	TRBJ2-7	TGTGCCAGCAGCCAAGATAACAGCGTATCCTACGAGCAGTACTTC	CASSQDNSVSYEQYF
few	TRBV7-8	TRBD2	TRBJ2-2	TGTGCCAGCAGCAAGGGACTAGGGGGAACCGGGGAGCTGTTTTTT	CASSKGLGGTGELFF
NA	TRBV7-2	NA	TRBJ2-5	TGTGCCAGCAGCCACCGCCAACCGACCGGCGGGGAGACCCAGTACTTC	CASSHRQPTGGETQYF
few	TRBV6-5	TRBD1	TRBJ1-2	TGTGCCAGCAGGATTACGACCGGGACAGGGAATGGCTACACCTTC	CASRITTGTGNGYTF
NA	TRBV4-3	TRBD1	TRBJ2-2	TGCGCCAGCAGCCAAGAACCCCCTGACAGGGCCGGGGAGCTGTTTTTT	CASSQEPPDRAGELFF
NA	TRBV7-8	NA	TRBJ2-5	TGTGCCAGCAGCGGGGGGATGGGTGCAACAGAGACCCAGTACTTC	CASSGGMGATETQYF
NA	TRBV23-1	NA	TRBJ2-5	TGCGCCAGCAGGCACCGCGGTGGGGGGGGCCGATTCCAAGAGACCCAGTACTTC	CASRHRGGGGRFQETQYF
NA	TRBV9	NA	TRBJ1-6	TGTGCCAGCAGCGTAGGTGACAGGACCAACTCACCCCTCCACTTT	CASSVGDRTNSPLHF
few	TRBV4-1	TRBD1	TRBJ2-2	TGCGCCAGCAGCCAAGTTCCGGGACAGGGCGGCGGGGAGCTGTTTTTT	CASSQVPGQGGGELFF
NA	TRBV9	NA	TRBJ2-5	TGTGCCAGCAGCGTAGTCCCAGGGCCCCAAGAGACCCAGTACTTC	CASSVVPGPQETQYF
NA	TRBV19	NA	TRBJ1-2	TGTGCCAGTAGCCACCGACGCCAGGGCTACACCTTC	CASSHRRQGYTF
few	TRBV5-1	NA	TRBJ1-2	TGCGCCAGCAGCTTTTCTTCGGTCAACTATGGCTACACCTTC	CASSFSSVNYGYTF
few	TRBV7-3	NA	TRBJ2-2	TGTGCCAGCAGCCCGCGGCCCACGGACACCGGGGAGCTGTTTTTT	CASSPRPTDTGELFF
few	TRBV6-2/TRBV6-3	NA	TRBJ1-1	TGTGCCAGCACCGGGACCCTGAACACTGAAGCTTTCTTT	CASTGTLNTEAFF
NA	TRBV10-1	NA	TRBJ2-1	TGCGCCAGCAGTGAGTGGGAGTACCCCTACACCTCATCCTACAATGAGCAGTTCTTC	CASSEWEYPYTSSYNEQFF
few	TRBV27	NA	TRBJ2-1	TGTGCCAGCAATAATGGGGGCTCCTACAATGAGCAGTTCTTC	CASNNGGSYNEQFF
many	TRBV4-3	NA	TRBJ2-2	TGCGCCAGCAGCCCCTGGACTGGGAGCACTAGGGAGCTGTTTTTT	CASSPWTGSTRELFF
many	TRBV5-6	NA	TRBJ2-1	TGTGCCAGCAGCTTTGAGGAGTATAGCCCAAATGAGCAGTTCTTC	CASSFEEYSPNEQFF
NA	TRBV5-5	NA	TRBJ1-2	TGTGCCAGCAGCCATAAGAGGACAGTTCTCTCTAACTATGGCTACACCTTC	CASSHKRTVLSNYGYTF
NA	TRBV7-2	NA	TRBJ2-7	TGTGCCAGCAGCCACCTGGACAGAGGATACGAGCAGTACTTC	CASSHLDRGYEQYF
NA	TRBV11-3	NA	TRBJ2-7	TGTGCCAGCAGCACCCCTAGGGCTTACCGCTCCTACGAGCAGTACTTC	CASSTPRAYRSYEQYF
few	TRBV5-1	NA	TRBJ2-2	TGCGCCAGCAGAGAGGGGGGCCGGGAGCTGTTTTTT	CASREGGRELFF
few	TRBV4-3	NA	TRBJ2-7	TGCGCCAGCAGCCAAGATTTCTGGACACTCGAGCAGTACTTC	CASSQDFWTLEQYF
NA	TRBV12-3/TRBV12-4	NA	TRBJ2-7	TGTGCCAGCAGCGGTGTTTTGGCAGGGGAGCAGTACTTC	CASSGVLAGEQYF
NA	TRBV29-1	NA	TRBJ2-3	TGCAGCGTTGAAGATCCGGCAGGGGGGAGAGATACGCAGTATTTT	CSVEDPAGGRDTQYF
NA	TRBV4-1	NA	TRBJ1-2	TGCGCCAGCAGCCAAGAGGTTCTGAGGGACGGGCCCTATGGCTACACCTTC	CASSQEVLRDGPYGYTF
few	TRBV20-1	NA	TRBJ1-1	TGCAGTTTAAGGGCCCCTGAAGCTTTCTTT	CSLRAPEAFF
NA	TRBV2	NA	TRBJ2-3	TGTGCCAGCACACGCGGAGGGGGCCAAGCAGATACGCAGTATTTT	CASTRGGGQADTQYF
once	TRBV6-4	TRBD2	TRBJ2-1	TGTGCCAGCAGACCGGGACTAGCGGTCGGGGAGCAGTTCTTC	CASRPGLAVGEQFF
few	TRBV7-2	NA	TRBJ2-2	TGTGCCAGCAGCTTAGGAGGGTCCGGGGAGCTGTTTTTT	CASSLGGSGELFF
NA	TRBV7-8	NA	TRBJ2-1	TGTGCCAGCAGCTTACGGGTGGAAGGGTTGGATGAGCAGTTCTTC	CASSLRVEGLDEQFF
NA	TRBV18	TRBD1	TRBJ1-4	TGTGCCAGCTCCCAGGGGGGAGCAACTAATGAAAAACTGTTTTTT	CASSQGGATNEKLFF
many	TRBV7-9	NA	TRBJ2-2	TGTGCCAGCAGCTTAGACTGGGCTGCCGGGGAGCTGTTTTTT	CASSLDWAAGELFF
few	TRBV5-1	TRBD1	TRBJ2-3	TGCGCCAGCTGCCGGGACAGGGTCACAGATACGCAGTATTTT	CASCRDRVTDTQYF
NA	TRBV7-9	TRBD1	TRBJ2-5	TGTGCCAGCAGCTTAGGGGTGACACAGGGGTACCAAGAGACCCAGTACTTC	CASSLGVTQGYQETQYF
many	TRBV7-9	NA	TRBJ2-1	TGTGCCAGCAGCCGCAGCTATGAGCAGTTCTTC	CASSRSYEQFF
NA	TRBV12-3/TRBV12-4	TRBD1	TRBJ2-6	TGTGCCAGCAGTTTAAGGGGCAGGGGGCTTACCTCTGGGGCCAACGTCCTGACTTTC	CASSLRGRGLTSGANVLTF
NA	TRBV4-3	NA	TRBJ2-5	TGCGCCAGCAGCCAAGGAAGTATCAGGCAAGAGACCCAGTACTTC	CASSQGSIRQETQYF
few	TRBV6-1	NA	TRBJ2-1	TGTGCCAGCAGTGAAGGGGGGGCGCGCCTCAATGAGCAGTTCTTC	CASSEGGARLNEQFF
few	TRBV7-8	NA	TRBJ1-1	TGTGCCAGCAGCTTCGCTTCGGCCGTGAACACTGAAGCTTTCTTT	CASSFASAVNTEAFF
NA	TRBV2	TRBD1	TRBJ2-3	TGTGCCAGCAGTGAACAGGCACAGGGGGCGGATACGCAGTATTTT	CASSEQAQGADTQYF
NA	TRBV5-5	TRBD1	TRBJ1-2	TGTGCCAGCAGCCTGGCGGAGGGGGCTTATGGCTACACCTTC	CASSLAEGAYGYTF
NA	TRBV4-2	NA	TRBJ2-3	TGTGCCAGCAGCCAATCCGTAGACAATACGCAGTATTTT	CASSQSVDNTQYF
NA	TRBV9	TRBD2	TRBJ2-1	TGTGCCAGCAGCGAGAGACGGTCGGCGGGGGGGCGGATTGGGCAGTTCTTC	CASSERRSAGGRIGQFF
NA	TRBV10-3	NA	TRBJ2-2	TGTGCCATCAGTCCGAGCCAGGGGCGCGGCACCGGGGAGCTGTTTTTT	CAISPSQGRGTGELFF
NA	TRBV5-1	TRBD1	TRBJ2-2	TGCGCCAGCAACTTCGGACAGGGGACCGGGGAGCTGTTTTTT	CASNFGQGTGELFF